Listed here are 16 T cell receptor beta chains from one sample, sequenced in a study of T-cell reconstitution after alpha-beta-depleted transplantation in children. Using unique molecular identifiers, the investigators prepared the TCRbeta library. TCRdb redid the calling of the PCR reads with MiXCR, one entry per CDR3 protein. The data show about 830,000 distinct CDR3 sequences, approximately 15% seen once. Here the sequenced sample was PBMCs, mostly from graft donor cells, taken 360 days after TCRalphabeta/CD19-depleted stem cell transplant. Receptor source: a male patient aged 10-17 years who had a stem cell transplant for acute lymphoblastic leukemia, so the T cells may come from the graft donor.

The chain recombines TRBV7-9 with TRBJ2-7; D is perhaps TRBD2 (7 bases). The CDR3 is 15 amino acids. Trimming pared 1 base from V and 2 bases from J, leaving 12 bases between. The germline CDR1 and CDR2 sequences are SEHNR and FQNEAQ (reference sequence). Here the CDR3 reads CASSLGEGGAYEQYF. The CDR3 nucleotides read TGTGCCAGCAGCTTAGGGGAGGGGGGGGCCTACGAGCAGTACTTC.

The V and J genes are TRBV7-9 and TRBJ2-7; D gene unclear. Germline CDR1 SEHNR, CDR2 FQNEAQ (reference sequence). The CDR3 loop spans 13 amino acids. V lost 5 bases, J lost 2 bases, and 10 bases lay in between. The CDR3, as DNA: TGTGCCAGCAGCCCCGACAATCCCTACGAGCAGTACTTC. Its translation: CASSPDNPYEQYF.

The CDR3: CASSQGREIFVDEQFF. In DNA form, the CDR3 reads TGCGCCAGCAGCCAAGGGCGGGAGATCTTCGTTGATGAGCAGTTCTTC. This rearrangement joins TRBV4-1 to TRBJ2-1; TRBD2 matches at 7 bases. Germline trimming cut 1 base from V and 8 bases from J; bases unmatched to any gene: 11. There are 16 residues in the CDR3. CDR1 is MGHRA and CDR2 is YSYEKL in the germline V gene.

This clonotype has at least ten counts. This chain joins TRBV7-2 and TRBJ1-5; D is unclear. The CDR3 is 13 amino acids. Trimming took 3 bases from V and 4 from J, leaving 7 bases between them. Germline loops: CDR1 SGHTA, CDR2 FQGNSA. CDR3 DNA sequence: TGTGCCAGCAGCTTCCTGAATAATCAGCCCCAGCATTTT. As protein: CASSFLNNQPQHF.

V is TRBV12-3 or TRBV12-4 and J is TRBJ2-3; 8 nucleotides match TRBD1. This CDR3 is 18 amino acids long. V was clipped by 6 bases and J by 3 bases; unmatched bases: 17. The CDR3 loop reads CASRYEWVQGEVTDTQYF. The CDR3 DNA reads TGTGCCAGCAGATACGAATGGGTACAGGGGGAGGTTACAGATACGCAGTATTTT.

The table lists this clonotype with a few counts. V usage is TRBV7-6 and J usage is TRBJ1-1; D gene uncertain. CDR3 length: 13 residues. Germline CDR1 reads SGHVS; CDR2 reads FNYEAQ. Trimming cost V 2 bases and J 3 bases, with 7 bases left between them. The CDR3 coding sequence is TGTGCCAGCAGCTTAAACGGGCACACTGAAGCTTTCTTT. It yields the protein CASSLNGHTEAFF.

This clonotype was seen repeatedly, ten times or more. J is TRBJ2-7 and V is TRBV29-1; the match to TRBD1 covers 10 bases. CDR3 size: 15 residues. Germline CDR1 reads SQVTM; CDR2 reads ANQGSEA. The V segment lost 4 bases and the J segment 4 bases; nucleotides outside the gene matches: 10. CDR3: CSVGGQGKVGYEQYF. CDR3 bases: TGCAGCGTTGGGGGACAGGGGAAGGTTGGGTACGAGCAGTACTTC.

The chain carries TRBV7-2 and TRBJ1-5; 10 positions match TRBD1. Losses at the gene ends were 4 bases for V and 4 bases for J; bases not matched to a gene: 4. Germline V CDR1 and CDR2: SGHTA, FQGNSA. The CDR3 is 15 amino acids. In DNA form, the CDR3 reads TGTGCCAGCAGCTCCCCGGACAGGGGGAATCAGCCCCAGCATTTT. Its translation: CASSSPDRGNQPQHF.

This clonotype appeared a few times. This rearrangement joins TRBV10-3 to TRBJ2-1; D gene ambiguous. The germline V gene encodes CDR1 ENHRY and CDR2 SYGVKD. The CDR3 sequence is 11 residues long. V shed 6 bases and J shed 6 bases, with 6 bases lying between them. The CDR3 DNA follows: TGTGCCATCAGAGGCGTCAATGAGCAGTTCTTC. This sequence encodes CAIRGVNEQFF.

This chain connects TRBV20-1 to TRBJ2-1; tentatively, D is TRBD1 or TRBD2 (5 bases each). The germline V and J ends were trimmed by 1 base and 4 bases, with 11 bases remaining between them. Germline-derived CDR1 and CDR2 are DFQATT and SNEGSKA (reference sequence). The CDR3 is made up of 14 amino acids. CDR3 sequence (DNA): TGCAGTGCTAGAGTTGGGGGTCAATACAATGAGCAGTTCTTC. Its translation is CSARVGGQYNEQFF.

There are a few counts of this clonotype. V is TRBV7-3 and J is TRBJ1-2, with D perhaps matching TRBD1 (5 bases). Trimming shortened V by 5 bases and J by 6 bases, and 16 bases separated the two germline ends. The CDR3 sequence is 14 residues long. Per germline, CDR1 SGHTA and CDR2 FQGTGA. CDR3 DNA: TGTGCCAGCAGCCCTGGGGGGGGGGAGGATGGCTACACCTTC. Translating it yields CASSPGGGEDGYTF.

This chain links TRBV7-6 with TRBJ1-4; 7 nucleotides match TRBD1. CDR3 length: 16 amino acids. V was pared by 5 bases and J by 2 bases, with 8 bases of the junction left unmatched. CDR1 is SGHVS, CDR2 FNYEAQ, per germline. CDR3 nucleotides: TGTGCCAGCAGCGAGGGCAGGGGGTCGACTAATGAAAAACTGTTTTTT. Protein sequence: CASSEGRGSTNEKLFF.

The CDR3 sequence is CASSPFPGEGNNEQFF. The CDR3 bases are TGTGCCAGCAGCCCCTTTCCGGGAGAGGGGAACAATGAGCAGTTCTTC. This sequence joins TRBV28 and TRBJ2-1; D possibly corresponds to TRBD2 (6 bases). V lost 6 bases, J lost 5 bases, and 20 bases lay in between. The CDR3 sequence is 16 residues long. CDR1 and CDR2 (germline): MDHEN, SYDVKM.

This clonotype was seen a handful of times. J is TRBJ2-7 and V is TRBV24-1, with D perhaps TRBD1 (6 bases). Trimming took off 6 bases at V and 3 bases at J, with 11 bases between the two ends. Germline V gives CDR1 KGHDR, CDR2 SFDVKD. The CDR3 is made up of 13 amino acids. In DNA, the CDR3 is TGTGCCACCAGTAGGGGGAATTTCTACGAGCAGTACTTC. It codes for CATSRGNFYEQYF.

The gene calls are TRBV15 and TRBJ1-3; D gene uncertain. V shed 1 base and J shed 2 bases, with 9 bases lying between them. This CDR3 is built from 15 residues. Germline CDR1 is LNHNV and CDR2 is YYDKDF (reference sequence). The CDR3 protein is CATSRAPRAGNTIYF. Written as DNA, the CDR3 is TGTGCCACCAGCAGAGCCCCGCGCGCTGGAAACACCATATATTTT.

This sequence joins TRBV29-1 and TRBJ1-2, with 7 positions matching TRBD1. Germline loops: CDR1 SQVTM, CDR2 ANQGSEA. Trimming took 2 bases from V and 0 from J; bases not matched to a gene: 6. The CDR3 is 15 amino acids. The CDR3 protein is CSVERQGGTNYGYTF. The DNA of the CDR3 is TGCAGCGTTGAAAGACAGGGCGGAACTAACTATGGCTACACCTTC.